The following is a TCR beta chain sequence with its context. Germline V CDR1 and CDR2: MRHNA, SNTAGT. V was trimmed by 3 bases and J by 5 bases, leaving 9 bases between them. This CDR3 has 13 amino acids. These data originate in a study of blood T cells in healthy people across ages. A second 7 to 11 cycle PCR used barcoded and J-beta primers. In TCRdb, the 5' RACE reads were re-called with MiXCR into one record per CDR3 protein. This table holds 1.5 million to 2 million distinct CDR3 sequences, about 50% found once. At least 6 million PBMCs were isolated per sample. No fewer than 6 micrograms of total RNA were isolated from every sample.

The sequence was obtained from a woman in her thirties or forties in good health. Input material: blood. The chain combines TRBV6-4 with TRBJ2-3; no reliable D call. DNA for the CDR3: TGTGCCAGCAGTGAGGGCGGCGAAGATACGCAGTATTTT. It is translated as CASSEGGEDTQYF.